One and the same sample provided the 21 T cell receptor beta chains below, sequenced in a study of T cells in Graves' hyperthyroidism and ophthalmopathy (dated by TCRdb to about 2019). The library came from multiplex PCR. Data came from an Illumina HiSeq 2000. The TCR beta CDR3 regions were amplified from RNA transcripts. The first round of RT-PCR for the TCR CDR3 was performed with the HTBI primer set and the Qiagen OneStep RT-PCR kit. In TCRdb, the public reads were trimmed at Q25 with fastp and aligned with MiXCR, with productive beta chains retained. Each CDR3 protein gets just one entry, which takes the most common genes and DNA from the rows behind it. The table for this sample lists 450,000 to 650,000 distinct CDR3 sequences; around 14% of them were counted only once. The ten largest account for roughly 7% of the sample. The sequenced sample consisted of blood. These receptor sequences come from a woman aged 18-35 years with Graves' ophthalmopathy.

This clonotype was counted a few times. The rearrangement joins TRBV20-1 to TRBJ2-2; 8 nucleotides line up with TRBD2. This CDR3 spans 15 amino acids. Germline CDR1 and CDR2: DFQATT and SNEGSKA (reference sequence). The V gene end was trimmed by 6 bases and the J gene end by 5 bases; junction bases not matched to a gene: 11. CDR3 in amino acids: CSAPAGTRGTGELFF. In DNA, the CDR3 is TGCAGTGCCCCAGCAGGGACTAGGGGGACCGGGGAGCTGTTTTTT.

The rearrangement joins TRBV19 to TRBJ2-4, with 11 bases aligning to TRBD1. V was pared by 6 bases and J by 6 bases, with 4 bases of the junction left unmatched. The germline V gene encodes CDR1 LNHDA and CDR2 SQIVND (reference sequence). This CDR3 comprises 14 residues. In DNA form, the CDR3 reads TGTGCCAGTAGCACCGGGACAGGGGGAAACATTCAGTACTTC. It translates to CASSTGTGGNIQYF.

J is TRBJ2-7 and V is TRBV4-1; weak D call: TRBD2 (5 bases). The CDR3 is 14 amino acids. V was trimmed by 3 bases and J by 7 bases, leaving 16 bases between them. CDR1 and CDR2 from the germline V gene are MGHRA and YSYEKL. CDR3 coding DNA: TGCGCCAGCAGCCATCTAGTATTTCCGGGAGAGCAGTACTTC. Translating it yields CASSHLVFPGEQYF.

This clonotype was recorded many times. V is TRBV11-3 and J is TRBJ2-1, with D unclear. V lost 5 bases, J lost 4 bases, and 18 bases lay in between. This CDR3 spans 16 amino acids. Germline CDR1 and CDR2: SGHNT and YENEEA. In nucleotides, the CDR3 is TGTGCCAGCAGCCCATGGCGTAACGGCATTTACAATGAGCAGTTCTTC. Amino acid sequence: CASSPWRNGIYNEQFF.

Many counts were recorded for this clonotype. V gene TRBV28 combines with J gene TRBJ2-7; D unresolved. The CDR3 is 18 amino acids. Germline V gene sequence: CDR1 MDHEN, CDR2 SYDVKM. The V end lost 6 bases, the J end lost 3 bases, and 27 bases lay between the germline ends. The chain's CDR3 is CASSPELRSFLTLYEQYF. The CDR3 nucleotides are TGTGCCAGCAGCCCTGAGCTACGAAGTTTCCTAACCCTCTACGAGCAGTACTTC. Complete variable domain (other parts from reference TRBV28 and TRBJ2-7): DVKVTQSSRYLVKRTGEKVFLECVQDMDHENMFWYRQDPGLGLRLIYFSYDVKMKEKGDIPEGYSVSREKKERFSLILESASTNQTSMYLCASSPELRSFLTLYEQYFGPGTRLTVT.

Many counts were recorded for this clonotype. The V call is TRBV27, the J call TRBJ2-1; a possible D gene is TRBD2 (5 bases). This CDR3 contains 17 residues. CDR1 is MNHEY, CDR2 SMNVEV, per germline (reference sequence). Trimming stripped 3 bases from V and 1 base from J, with 16 bases between. The CDR3 loop reads CASSLATRRYSYNEQFF. CDR3 coding DNA: TGTGCCAGCAGTTTGGCAACTAGACGGTATTCCTACAATGAGCAGTTCTTC.

This clonotype was observed at least ten times. The genes are TRBV7-9 and TRBJ1-2; D possibly corresponds to TRBD1 (6 bases). Germline CDR1 is SEHNR and CDR2 is FQNEAQ (reference sequence). There are 12 residues in the CDR3. Trimming took off 4 bases at V and 8 bases at J, with 11 bases between the two ends. In DNA, the CDR3 is TGTGCCAGCAGCTCCAACAGGGCCGGCTACACCTTC. Encoded protein: CASSSNRAGYTF.

V is TRBV28 and J is TRBJ2-7; 13 bases match TRBD2. Germline-derived CDR1 and CDR2 are MDHEN and SYDVKM. The V and J ends lost 6 bases and 2 bases, in that order; junction bases with no gene match: 7. This CDR3 is 16 amino acids long. The chain's CDR3 is CASSPGTSGMTYEQYF. The CDR3 DNA follows: TGTGCCAGCAGCCCAGGGACTAGCGGGATGACCTACGAGCAGTACTTC.

In its sample, this clonotype was seen once. The chain uses TRBV12-5 and TRBJ1-2, with a weak D call TRBD1 (6 bases). V lost 2 bases to trimming and J lost 10 bases, with 17 bases between them. CDR3 length: 14 amino acids. The germline V gene has CDR1 LGHNT and CDR2 FRNRAP. In DNA form, the CDR3 reads TGTGCTAGTGGTTTGTCAGGACAGCGGCGGCTCTACACCTTC. Its translation: CASGLSGQRRLYTF. Together with reference TRBV12-5 and TRBJ1-2, the CDR3 gives the full variable domain: DARVTQTPRHKVTEMGQEVTMRCQPILGHNTVFWYRQTMMQGLELLAYFRNRAPLDDSGMPKDRFSAEMPDATLATLKIQPSEPRDSAVYFCASGLSGQRRLYTFGSGTRLTVV.

In its sample, this clonotype was seen a few times. The chain uses TRBV19 and TRBJ2-1, with TRBD2 matching over 7 bases. The V and J ends lost 1 base and 3 bases, in that order; junction bases with no gene match: 6. The CDR3 runs 16 residues. CDR1 is LNHDA, CDR2 SQIVND, per germline (reference sequence). This CDR3 reads CASSIVPAGSYNEQFF. In DNA, the CDR3 is TGTGCCAGTAGTATAGTCCCAGCGGGAAGCTACAATGAGCAGTTCTTC.

J is TRBJ1-1 and V is TRBV9; 9 positions match TRBD1. Trimming took 3 bases from V and 1 from J; bases not matched to a gene: 7. The CDR3 sequence is 16 residues long. Germline V gene data show CDR1 as SGDLS and CDR2 as YYNGEE. As DNA, the CDR3 is TGTGCCAGCAGCGCCCGGGACAGGGATAAGAACACTGAAGCTTTCTTT. Translation: CASSARDRDKNTEAFF. Complete variable domain (other parts from reference TRBV9 and TRBJ1-1): DSGVTQTPKHLITATGQRVTLRCSPRSGDLSVYWYQQSLDQGLQFLIQYYNGEERAKGNILERFSAQQFPDLHSELNLSSLELGDSALYFCASSARDRDKNTEAFFGQGTRLTVV.

This clonotype has more than one count but fewer than ten. This sequence joins TRBV14 and TRBJ2-2; 12 bases are a match to TRBD2. The CDR3 is 18 amino acids. J lost 1 base, V lost 4 bases, and 7 bases had no gene match. Germline loops: CDR1 SGHDN, CDR2 FVKESK. The CDR3 DNA follows: TGTGCCAGCAGCCCCGGGGGGGGACTAGCGGGGAACACCGGGGAGCTGTTTTTT. The encoded protein is CASSPGGGLAGNTGELFF.

This clonotype was seen repeatedly, ten times or more. The chain couples TRBV5-5 to TRBJ1-2; no firm D call. The CDR3 runs to 14 residues. CDR1 is SGHKS, CDR2 YYEKEE, per germline (reference sequence). Trimming removed 4 bases at V and 0 bases at J, with 10 bases between. CDR3 in DNA: TGTGCCAGCAGCCAAAGGACCGCTAACTATGGCTACACCTTC. It yields the protein CASSQRTANYGYTF. The whole variable domain, filled in from reference TRBV5-5 and TRBJ1-2, reads DAGVTQSPTHLIKTRGQQVTLRCSPISGHKSVSWYQQVLGQGPQFIFQYYEKEERGRGNFPDRFSARQFPNYSSELNVNALLLGDSALYLCASSQRTANYGYTFGSGTRLTVV.

This clonotype was found many times. This chain connects TRBV28 to TRBJ1-3; possible D gene TRBD1, 6 bases. The CDR3 is 13 amino acids. CDR1 is MDHEN, CDR2 SYDVKM, per germline. Trimming removed 7 bases from V and 2 bases from J, with 9 bases in between. In DNA form, the CDR3 reads TGTGCCAGCATTAAGGGGGCTGGAAACACCATATATTTT. This codes for CASIKGAGNTIYF.

V gene TRBV7-9 combines with J gene TRBJ2-7; 10 bases match TRBD2. Germline assignment: CDR1 SEHNR and CDR2 FQNEAQ (reference sequence). This CDR3 has 15 residues. The J segment lost 2 bases and the V segment lost 5 bases, leaving 6 bases of the junction unmatched. CDR3 region: CASSVTGLATYEQYF. The CDR3 coding sequence is TGTGCCAGCAGCGTTACGGGACTAGCGACCTACGAGCAGTACTTC.

The chain uses TRBV19 and TRBJ1-5; perhaps TRBD1 as D (5 bases). The V and J ends lost 3 bases and 7 bases respectively, with 19 bases between them. The CDR3 runs to 16 residues. Germline V gene lookup returns CDR1 LNHDA and CDR2 SQIVND (reference sequence). This CDR3 is CASSITGRGEKQPQHF. The CDR3, as DNA: TGTGCCAGTAGTATCACGGGGCGGGGAGAGAAACAGCCCCAGCATTTT. Complete variable domain (other parts from reference TRBV19 and TRBJ1-5): DGGITQSPKYLFRKEGQNVTLSCEQNLNHDAMYWYRQDPGQGLRLIYYSQIVNDFQKGDIAEGYSVSREKKESFPLTVTSAQKNPTAFYLCASSITGRGEKQPQHFGDGTRLSIL.

The chain employs TRBV7-8 and TRBJ2-1; 8 nucleotides line up with TRBD2. Germline-derived CDR1 and CDR2 are SGHVS and FQNEAQ. V shed 5 bases and J 9 bases; nucleotides not matched to a gene: 9. The CDR3 covers 14 residues. The CDR3 sequence is CASSLGTSWGEQFF. The DNA of the CDR3 is TGTGCCAGCAGCCTCGGGACTAGTTGGGGTGAGCAGTTCTTC.

Comment on this clonotype: No conserved phenylalanine or tryptophan ends this CDR3, so it is likely a read error. The chain recombines TRBV9 with TRBJ1-1, with a weak D call TRBD1 (5 bases). The CDR3 loop spans 14 amino acids. V dropped 4 bases and J dropped 6 bases, with 16 bases sitting between them. Germline V CDR1 and CDR2: SGDLS, YYNGEE. The CDR3 sequence is CASSSPGTGPEAFL. Here the CDR3 DNA reads TGTGCCAGCAGCTCCCCCGGGACGGGGCCTGAAGCTTTCCTT.

This clonotype showed up many times. The chain combines TRBV18 with TRBJ1-5, with 8 bases matching TRBD1. Germline-derived CDR1 and CDR2 are KGHSH and LQKENI. With 3 bases clipped from V and 16 bases from J, the junction kept 5 bases outside the gene matches. The CDR3 covers 11 residues. DNA for the CDR3: TGTGCCAGCTCACCGGGACAGGATAAACATTTT. Protein product: CASSPGQDKHF.

CDR3 region: CSASERGGSPDTQYF. CDR3 bases: TGCAGTGCTTCAGAGAGGGGCGGGAGCCCAGATACGCAGTATTTT. The chain combines TRBV20-1 with TRBJ2-3; TRBD2 matches at 7 bases. With 5 bases clipped from V and 4 bases from J, the junction kept 12 bases outside the gene matches. There are 15 residues in the CDR3. Per germline, CDR1 DFQATT and CDR2 SNEGSKA (reference sequence).

This clonotype has at least ten counts. The rearrangement joins TRBV5-4 to TRBJ2-3, with TRBD2 matching 11 bases. V lost 2 bases, J lost 6 bases, and 5 bases stayed unmatched. Germline V gives CDR1 SGHNT, CDR2 YYREEE (reference sequence). This CDR3 comprises 15 residues. The CDR3 sequence: CASSFLSGRADTQYF. CDR3 DNA sequence: TGTGCCAGCAGCTTTCTTAGCGGGAGGGCGGATACGCAGTATTTT.